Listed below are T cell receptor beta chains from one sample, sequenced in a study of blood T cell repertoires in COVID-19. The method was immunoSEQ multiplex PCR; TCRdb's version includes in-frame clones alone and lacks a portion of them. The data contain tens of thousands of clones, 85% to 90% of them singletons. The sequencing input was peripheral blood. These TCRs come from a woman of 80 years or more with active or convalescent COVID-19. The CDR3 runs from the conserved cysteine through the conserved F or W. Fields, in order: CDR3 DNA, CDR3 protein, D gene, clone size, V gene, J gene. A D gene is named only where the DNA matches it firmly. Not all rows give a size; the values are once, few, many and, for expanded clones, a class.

CDR3 DNA: TGTGCCAGCAGCGGCCCACTAGCGGGGCCTTCCACAGATACGCAGTATTTT
CDR3 protein: CASSGPLAGPSTDTQYF
D gene: TRBD2
clone size: -
V gene: TRBV11-3
J gene: TRBJ2-3

CDR3 DNA: TGTGCCAGCAGCTGGGGACAGGGGATTAATGAAAAACTGTTTTTT
CDR3 protein: CASSWGQGINEKLFF
D gene: TRBD1
clone size: -
V gene: TRBV27
J gene: TRBJ1-4

CDR3 DNA: TGTGCCAGCTCCCCGAGTCATAGCAATCAGCCCCAGCATTTT
CDR3 protein: CASSPSHSNQPQHF
D gene: -
clone size: -
V gene: TRBV6-5
J gene: TRBJ1-5

CDR3 DNA: TGTGCCAGTAGTACCGACGCAGGGCGAGATGAGCAGTTCTTC
CDR3 protein: CASSTDAGRDEQFF
D gene: -
clone size: -
V gene: TRBV19
J gene: TRBJ2-1

CDR3 DNA: TGTGCCAGCAGGCCGGGACAGGCTAACTATGGCTACACCTTC
CDR3 protein: CASRPGQANYGYTF
D gene: TRBD1
clone size: once
V gene: TRBV6-5
J gene: TRBJ1-2

CDR3 DNA: TGTGCCAGCAGCTCACCGGGACAGGGGCGCACCGGGGAGCTGTTTTTT
CDR3 protein: CASSSPGQGRTGELFF
D gene: TRBD1
clone size: -
V gene: TRBV9
J gene: TRBJ2-2

CDR3 DNA: TGCGCCAGCAGCAAGGCAGGGGGCACCGGGGAGCTGTTTTTT
CDR3 protein: CASSKAGGTGELFF
D gene: TRBD1
clone size: -
V gene: TRBV5-1
J gene: TRBJ2-2

CDR3 DNA: TGTGCCAGCAGCTCCCTTAACGGGAGGGTCACAGATACGCAGTATTTT
CDR3 protein: CASSSLNGRVTDTQYF
D gene: TRBD2
clone size: -
V gene: TRBV7-3
J gene: TRBJ2-3

CDR3 DNA: TGTGCCAGTGTTCCCCAGGGGGCATATGGCTACACCTTC
CDR3 protein: CASVPQGAYGYTF
D gene: TRBD1
clone size: -
V gene: TRBV19
J gene: TRBJ1-2

CDR3 DNA: TGTGCCAGTAGTCTTAAGGCGGGGGTCCACGAGCAGTACTTC
CDR3 protein: CASSLKAGVHEQYF
D gene: TRBD2
clone size: -
V gene: TRBV19
J gene: TRBJ2-7

CDR3 DNA: TGTGCCAGCAGCTTCCAGGCAAGGCATAATTCACCCCTCCACTTT
CDR3 protein: CASSFQARHNSPLHF
D gene: -
clone size: -
V gene: TRBV5-5
J gene: TRBJ1-6

CDR3 DNA: TGTGCCAGCAGCTCTGCCCTCTCCAGCGGGGGAGGGGAGACCCAGTACTTC
CDR3 protein: CASSSALSSGGGETQYF
D gene: TRBD2
clone size: -
V gene: TRBV7-9
J gene: TRBJ2-5

CDR3 DNA: TGTGCCAGCAGCTTAGGTCAGGGGGCAATCTACAATGAGCAGTTCTTC
CDR3 protein: CASSLGQGAIYNEQFF
D gene: TRBD1
clone size: -
V gene: TRBV13
J gene: TRBJ2-1

CDR3 DNA: TGTGCCAGTAGTATTACAGGGGACACTGAAGCTTTCTTT
CDR3 protein: CASSITGDTEAFF
D gene: TRBD1
clone size: -
V gene: TRBV19
J gene: TRBJ1-1

CDR3 DNA: TGCGCCAGCAGCCCCGGGACAGGGGACTCCTATGGCTACACCTTC
CDR3 protein: CASSPGTGDSYGYTF
D gene: TRBD1
clone size: -
V gene: TRBV4-3
J gene: TRBJ1-2

CDR3 DNA: TGTGCCAGCAACCTAGGTGGGTGGGGGGGCGACGAGCAGTACTTC
CDR3 protein: CASNLGGWGGDEQYF
D gene: -
clone size: -
V gene: TRBV7-8
J gene: TRBJ2-7

CDR3 DNA: TGTGCCAGCAGTGGGGCTAGCGGCACAGATACGCAGTATTTT
CDR3 protein: CASSGASGTDTQYF
D gene: -
clone size: -
V gene: TRBV2
J gene: TRBJ2-3

CDR3 DNA: TGTGCCAGCAGTGAGGGACTCTCCAACACCGGGGAGCTGTTTTTT
CDR3 protein: CASSEGLSNTGELFF
D gene: -
clone size: -
V gene: TRBV2
J gene: TRBJ2-2

CDR3 DNA: TGTGCCAGATCCCCTCTTATGCGGGAGTACAATGAGCAGTTCTTC
CDR3 protein: CARSPLMREYNEQFF
D gene: TRBD2
clone size: -
V gene: TRBV5-4
J gene: TRBJ2-1

CDR3 DNA: TGCGCCAGCAGCTTGATCCCAGGCAATCAGCCCCAGCATTTT
CDR3 protein: CASSLIPGNQPQHF
D gene: -
clone size: -
V gene: TRBV5-1
J gene: TRBJ1-5

CDR3 DNA: TGTGCCACCAGCAGAGGACAGCACTCAAAACAAGAGACCCAGTACTTC
CDR3 protein: CATSRGQHSKQETQYF
D gene: -
clone size: -
V gene: TRBV15
J gene: TRBJ2-5

CDR3 DNA: TGTGCCAGCAGCGTAGAAGCGGGAAACTACAATGAGCAGTTCTTC
CDR3 protein: CASSVEAGNYNEQFF
D gene: TRBD2
clone size: -
V gene: TRBV9
J gene: TRBJ2-1

CDR3 DNA: TGTGCCTGGAGTGTAATCGGCAGGGCGGGGGGGCAGCCCCAGCATTTT
CDR3 protein: CAWSVIGRAGGQPQHF
D gene: -
clone size: -
V gene: TRBV30
J gene: TRBJ1-5

CDR3 DNA: TGTGCCAGCGGCCGGGACAGGGGTTCTACCGGGGAGCTGTTTTTT
CDR3 protein: CASGRDRGSTGELFF
D gene: TRBD1
clone size: -
V gene: TRBV2
J gene: TRBJ2-2

CDR3 DNA: TGTGCCAGCAGCTGGCGGTTTTCGGGCAATCAGCCCCAGCATTTT
CDR3 protein: CASSWRFSGNQPQHF
D gene: -
clone size: -
V gene: TRBV5-6
J gene: TRBJ1-5

CDR3 DNA: TGTGCCAGCTCAAACCGGGACAGAGGCGAGCAGTACTTC
CDR3 protein: CASSNRDRGEQYF
D gene: TRBD1
clone size: -
V gene: TRBV18
J gene: TRBJ2-7

CDR3 DNA: TGTGCCAGCTCACTAGCGGGGGGGAACACAGATACGCAGTATTTT
CDR3 protein: CASSLAGGNTDTQYF
D gene: TRBD2
clone size: -
V gene: TRBV18
J gene: TRBJ2-3

CDR3 DNA: TGCGCCAGCAGCACCGGACAGGGTGGGGATACGCAGTATTTT
CDR3 protein: CASSTGQGGDTQYF
D gene: TRBD1
clone size: -
V gene: TRBV5-1
J gene: TRBJ2-3

CDR3 DNA: TGCGCCAGCAGCCCTAGGACGAACACCGGGGAGCTGTTTTTT
CDR3 protein: CASSPRTNTGELFF
D gene: -
clone size: once
V gene: TRBV4-3
J gene: TRBJ2-2

CDR3 DNA: TGTGCCATCAGTGTAGATTTCGACTCAACAGATACGCAGTATTTT
CDR3 protein: CAISVDFDSTDTQYF
D gene: -
clone size: -
V gene: TRBV10-3
J gene: TRBJ2-3

CDR3 DNA: TGTGCCAGCAGCGCCCGCGGCGGTAGATACAATGAGCAGTTCTTC
CDR3 protein: CASSARGGRYNEQFF
D gene: -
clone size: -
V gene: TRBV7-3
J gene: TRBJ2-1

CDR3 DNA: TGTGCCAGCAGCCAACCCCTGGTGGAGCGGGGGGCCGTCCGAGGTCATGAGCAGTTCTTC
CDR3 protein: CASSQPLVERGAVRGHEQFF
D gene: TRBD2
clone size: -
V gene: TRBV3-1/TRBV3-2
J gene: TRBJ2-1

CDR3 DNA: TGTGCCAGCAGCTTGGACACCGTAGGAAACACCATATATTTT
CDR3 protein: CASSLDTVGNTIYF
D gene: -
clone size: once
V gene: TRBV11-2
J gene: TRBJ1-3

CDR3 DNA: TGTGCCAGCAGCCAACGGGGGGCGAACACTGAAGCTTTCTTT
CDR3 protein: CASSQRGANTEAFF
D gene: -
clone size: -
V gene: TRBV3-1/TRBV3-2
J gene: TRBJ1-1

CDR3 DNA: TGTGCCAGCAGTTCGAGCTCCTATAATTCACCCCTCCACTTT
CDR3 protein: CASSSSSYNSPLHF
D gene: -
clone size: -
V gene: TRBV6-5
J gene: TRBJ1-6

CDR3 DNA: TGCGCCAGCAGCTCCCCCGGTCCTGAAGCTTTCTTT
CDR3 protein: CASSSPGPEAFF
D gene: -
clone size: -
V gene: TRBV5-1
J gene: TRBJ1-1

CDR3 DNA: TGTGCCAGCAGCCCATGGACTAGCGGGACAGATACGCAGTATTTT
CDR3 protein: CASSPWTSGTDTQYF
D gene: TRBD2
clone size: -
V gene: TRBV9
J gene: TRBJ2-3

CDR3 DNA: TGCGCCAGCAGCCAGCGACAGGTCTCTGGAAACACCATATATTTT
CDR3 protein: CASSQRQVSGNTIYF
D gene: -
clone size: -
V gene: TRBV4-3
J gene: TRBJ1-3